What follows describes a single TCR beta chain. This clonotype was detected many times. Its antigen has not been determined. No much larger clone is present one base from it, and per-base qualities are unavailable. The entry originates in a study of CD8 T cells in ankylosing spondylitis (dated by TCRdb to 2015 to 2018). With respect to the entire study: The study profiled T cell receptor beta repertoires in healthy donors and ankylosing spondylitis patients to find disease-linked TCR variants. The full study cohort was made up of 25 ankylosing spondylitis patients and some 100 healthy donors. Samples of peripheral blood were taken, and for ankylosing spondylitis patients, synovial fluid was collected as well.

Synovial fluid samples and blood samples obtained from the same ankylosing spondylitis patients were matched. TCRdb shows the sequencer as Illumina HiSeq 2500. Quantitative 5'-RACE with molecular barcodes was the method used to prepare the TCR beta libraries. The authors' analysis ran thus. A new computational method, built on a probabilistic model of VDJ rearrangement, was used to identify disease-linked TCR variants. TCRdb trimmed the raw reads at Q25, called clones with MiXCR and kept productive beta chains. Under each unique CDR3 protein, matching rows form one entry showing the most common genes and DNA. The V and J calls and clone size come from TCRdb's table, not from the authors' own analysis. Here the sample has approximately 39,000 distinct CDR3 sequences; under 15% occur a single time. The top ten clones comprise 25% to 40% of the sample. The CDR3 runs 14 residues from the cysteine to the phenylalanine. The CDR3 DNA has 42 bases and is translated from base 1. CDR1 and CDR2 are drawn from the germline V gene: MDHEN, SYDVKM. A distance of 13 bases separates the germline ends of V and J, which lose 6 bases and 5 bases respectively.

General findings and caveats noted by the study authors: The disease-linked clones were reported to be significantly enriched in matched synovial fluid samples from ankylosing spondylitis patients. A CD8+ phenotype was shown by the disease-linked clones, which were found at relatively low frequencies in peripheral blood. Some of the motif variants had been reported before in the synovial fluid and blood of reactive arthritis patients, a finding that suggests common disease-initiation mechanisms. Blood from ankylosing spondylitis patients appeared to be characterized by a TCR beta motif made up of under ten highly homologous amino acid variants.

This clonotype was sampled from a male donor with ankylosing spondylitis. This receptor chain uses TRBV28 and TRBJ2-2, and the D gene may be TRBD1, 5 bases matching. Sequencing used synovial fluid, either unsorted or a sorted T cell fraction (not recorded which). The CDR3 region reads CASSPGLETGELFF. At the DNA level, the sequence is TGTGCCAGCAGCCCAGGGTTGGAGACCGGGGAGCTGTTTTTT.